Presented here are 13 T cell receptor beta chains from one specimen sequenced in a study of human T cells and chemical hapten exposure. TCRdb redid the calling of the RACE reads with MiXCR, one entry per CDR3 protein. The sample shows tens of thousands of distinct CDR3 sequences, around 12% of them seen only once. Time point described: pre-sensitization, week 0. Treatment given: therapeutic diphenylcyclopropenone sensitization with weekly scalp DPC. Before extraction, the whole blood was not fractionated, and total RNA was taken from it. The source was whole blood, collected in connection with sensitization to the hapten diphenylcyclopropenone (DPC). The receptors were sampled from a middle-aged woman with alopecia areata. Some clones in this sample may be carry-over from other donors' samples.

This clonotype was counted a few times. V and J are TRBV9 and TRBJ2-5; D remains unclear. The CDR3 loop spans 17 amino acids. The germline V gene has CDR1 SGDLS and CDR2 YYNGEE. Deletions cut 0 bases from V and 4 bases from J, with 19 bases between. The CDR3 DNA reads as TGTGCCAGCAGCGTAGAAGGTACACCGTCCAGCCTAGAGACCCAGTACTTC. Residues: CASSVEGTPSSLETQYF.

In this sample, this clonotype turned up many times. The chain recombines TRBV27 with TRBJ1-4; no firm D call. Germline CDR1 reads MNHEY; CDR2 reads SMNVEV (reference sequence). V gave up 5 bases and J gave up 8 bases, with 12 bases separating them. The CDR3 has 13 residues. As DNA, the CDR3 is TGTGCCAGCAGTCGCCAATGGTTAGAAAAACTGTTTTTT. Translating gives CASSRQWLEKLFF.

This clonotype was picked up one time. The rearrangement uses TRBV7-2 and TRBJ2-6, with D possibly matching TRBD1 (6 bases). The length of the CDR3 is 14 residues. The V end lost 5 bases, the J end lost 4 bases, and 9 bases lay between the germline ends. Germline loops: CDR1 SGHTA, CDR2 FQGNSA. The CDR3 loop reads CASSTGRGANVLTF. The DNA for the CDR3 is TGTGCCAGCAGCACAGGGCGGGGGGCCAACGTCCTGACTTTC.

This clonotype has just a few counts. This chain uses TRBV20-1 with TRBJ1-2; no definite D call. CDR1 is DFQATT and CDR2 is SNEGSKA in the germline V gene (reference sequence). This CDR3 contains 14 residues. V was shortened by 1 base and J by 8 bases, with 17 bases between the two germline ends. The CDR3 region is CSARVSGRIGGYTF. CDR3 DNA: TGCAGTGCTAGAGTTTCGGGGAGGATAGGAGGCTACACCTTC.

The chain recombines TRBV10-2 with TRBJ1-3, with TRBD1 matching 12 bases. CDR3 length: 16 residues. V dropped 3 bases and J dropped 6; count of bases not matched to a gene: 6. The germline V gene encodes CDR1 WSHSY and CDR2 SAAADI. The chain's CDR3 is CASSDPGQGAENTIYF. Written as DNA, the CDR3 is TGCGCCAGCAGTGACCCGGGACAGGGGGCTGAAAACACCATATATTTT.

This clonotype was found many times. The chain links TRBV5-1 to TRBJ2-6, with D hard to call. The CDR3 loop spans 17 amino acids. Germline lookup yields CDR1 SGHRS and CDR2 YFSETQ. V lost 0 bases and J lost 0, with 10 bases in between. The CDR3, as DNA: TGCGCCAGCAGCTTGGGTGTCGGATTCTCTGGGGCCAACGTCCTGACTTTC. This encodes CASSLGVGFSGANVLTF.

This clonotype has at least ten counts. The chain carries TRBV20-1 and TRBJ1-5; D is uncertain. The CDR3 loop spans 16 amino acids. The germline CDR1 and CDR2 sequences are DFQATT and SNEGSKA (reference sequence). V was clipped by 3 bases and J by 4 bases, with 19 bases between them. CDR3 region: CSASPSGREWNQPQHF. The CDR3 nucleotides are TGCAGTGCTAGCCCATCCGGAAGGGAGTGGAATCAGCCCCAGCATTTT.

The CDR3 region is CASSLRGGYTDTQYF. Written as DNA, the CDR3 is TGTGCCAGCAGTTTGCGGGGGGGATACACAGATACGCAGTATTTT. V and J are TRBV12-3 or TRBV12-4 and TRBJ2-3; 9 bases match TRBD2. V was clipped by 3 bases and J by 2 bases; unmatched bases: 3. This CDR3 spans 15 amino acids.

V is TRBV28 and J is TRBJ2-7, with D possibly called TRBD1 or TRBD2 (5 bases each). Trimming pared 6 bases from V and 7 bases from J, leaving 22 bases between. The V gene's germline CDR1 is MDHEN and CDR2 SYDVKM. The length of the CDR3 is 15 residues. CDR3 in amino acids: CASSTVPGPTLEQYF. As DNA, the CDR3 is TGTGCCAGCAGCACCGTCCCGGGACCGACTTTGGAGCAGTACTTC.

This clonotype was detected many times. This chain joins TRBV6-5 and TRBJ2-7; D call uncertain. Germline V lookup: CDR1 MNHEY, CDR2 SVGAGI. Trimming removed 2 bases from V and 5 bases from J, with 10 bases in between. The CDR3 runs to 13 residues. The CDR3 protein is CASSYNKGHEQYF. The DNA for the CDR3 is TGTGCCAGCAGTTACAACAAAGGGCACGAGCAGTACTTC.

This chain uses TRBV3-1 with TRBJ1-5; maybe TRBD1 (5 bases). V was cut by 5 bases and J by 0 bases, with 8 bases left in between. CDR1 and CDR2 from the germline V gene are LGHDT and YNNKEL (reference sequence). The CDR3 has 14 amino acids. This chain's CDR3 is CASSKGHSNQPQHF. CDR3 nucleotides: TGTGCCAGCAGCAAAGGACATAGCAATCAGCCCCAGCATTTT.

This clonotype was counted a few times. This chain joins TRBV6-1 and TRBJ2-1; D call uncertain. Germline CDR1 and CDR2: MNHNS and SASEGT. The CDR3 runs 12 residues. Deletions cut 8 bases from V and 3 bases from J, with 8 bases between. The CDR3 sequence is CASLTDYNEQFF. The DNA of the CDR3 is TGTGCCAGCCTCACCGACTACAATGAGCAGTTCTTC.

This chain joins TRBV6-2 or TRBV6-3 and TRBJ1-2; weak D call: TRBD1 (6 bases). The CDR3 contains 11 residues. Trimming pared 8 bases from V and 5 bases from J, leaving 9 bases between. The germline V gene has CDR1 MNHEY and CDR2 SVGEGT. The CDR3 coding sequence is TGTGCCAGCGGACAGATATATGGCTACACCTTC. It codes for CASGQIYGYTF.